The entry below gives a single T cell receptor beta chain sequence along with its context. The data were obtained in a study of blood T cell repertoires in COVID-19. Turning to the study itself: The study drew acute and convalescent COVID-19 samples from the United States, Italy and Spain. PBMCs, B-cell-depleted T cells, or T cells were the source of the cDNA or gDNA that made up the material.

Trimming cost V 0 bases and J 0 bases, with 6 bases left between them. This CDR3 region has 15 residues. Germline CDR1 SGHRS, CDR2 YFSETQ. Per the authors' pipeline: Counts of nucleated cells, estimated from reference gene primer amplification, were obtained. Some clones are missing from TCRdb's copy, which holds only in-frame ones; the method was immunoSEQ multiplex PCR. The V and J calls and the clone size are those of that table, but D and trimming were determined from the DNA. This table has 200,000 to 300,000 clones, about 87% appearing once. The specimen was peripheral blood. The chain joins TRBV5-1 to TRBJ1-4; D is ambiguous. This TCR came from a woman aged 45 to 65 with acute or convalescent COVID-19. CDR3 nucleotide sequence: TGCGCCAGCAGCTTGGGACACTCAACTAATGAAAAACTGTTTTTT. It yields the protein CASSLGHSTNEKLFF.